This TCR beta chain was captured by sequencing in a study of T cells expressing NK-cell markers. Turning to the study itself: It was sorted CD3+CD56+NKG2C+, CD3+CD56+NKG2C- and CD3+CD56-NKG2C+ T cells that supplied the TCR beta repertoires.

CDR3 length equals 14 residues. Notes on this clonotype: Its target is not known.

Study observations and caveats: The dominant NKG2C+ clonotypes represented about 1.0-7.0% of CD8+ T cells in 6 or 7 donors. Whether expanded NKG2C+ T cell clones recognized HCMV stayed uncertain. Where several donors were concerned, these clonotypes also led the CD3+CD56-NKG2C+ fraction.

From its re-call of the 5' RACE reads, TCRdb lists each CDR3 protein once, without DNA. The sample has about 370,000 distinct CDR3 sequences. Sequenced input: blood T cells: a sorted CD56 or NKG2C T cell subset, CD4+ or CD8+ T cells, or bulk PBMC T cells (not recorded which). The chain links TRBV12-3 or TRBV12-4 to TRBJ1-4; as DNA is missing, the TRBD1 call by TCRdb cannot be tested. The origin of this receptor is a woman between 50 and 59 years old in good health. The CDR3 sequence is CASSFGGLAEKLFF.